The 15 T cell receptor beta chains listed next were all sequenced from one sample in a study of blood T cell repertoires in COVID-19. Libraries were prepared by immunoSEQ multiplex PCR; TCRdb keeps only in-frame clonotypes and omits some of them. The sample holds some 130,000 clones, more than 85% seen once. The sequencing sample was made of peripheral blood. The receptors derive from a man over 45 with active or convalescent COVID-19.

The rearrangement links TRBV6-2 or TRBV6-3 to TRBJ2-3; 13 nucleotides line up with TRBD2. The CDR3 is made up of 16 amino acids. The V gene end was trimmed by 5 bases and the J gene end by 5 bases; junction bases not matched to a gene: 7. From germline, CDR1 is MNHEY and CDR2 SVGEGT. As DNA, the CDR3 is TGTGCCAGCAGTCGACTAGCGGGGGGTGAGGGAGATACGCAGTATTTT. It yields the protein CASSRLAGGEGDTQYF.

The V gene is TRBV19, the J gene TRBJ2-7; D ambiguous. The germline V gene has CDR1 LNHDA and CDR2 SQIVND (reference sequence). Trimming took off 4 bases at V and 0 bases at J, with 13 bases between the two ends. This CDR3 spans 15 amino acids. The CDR3 protein is CASSSPGKSSYEQYF. The CDR3 coding sequence is TGTGCCAGTAGTAGTCCAGGAAAAAGCTCCTACGAGCAGTACTTC.

V usage is TRBV19 and J usage is TRBJ1-6; no reliable D call. The germline gives CDR1 LNHDA, CDR2 SQIVND (reference sequence). Trimming pared 4 bases from V and 9 bases from J, leaving 13 bases between. This CDR3 comprises 14 residues. The CDR3 DNA sequence: TGTGCCAGTAGTACAACAGACGGGAGTTCACCCCTCCACTTT. Amino acid sequence: CASSTTDGSSPLHF.

The chain uses TRBV30 and TRBJ1-5; unclear D gene. CDR1 GTSNPN and CDR2 SVGIG come from the germline V gene (reference sequence). The CDR3 contains 14 residues. V was cut by 2 bases and J by 6 bases, with 14 bases left in between. This CDR3 reads CAWSPGPGIQPQHF. The CDR3 region has the DNA TGTGCCTGGAGTCCCGGGCCGGGGATTCAGCCCCAGCATTTT.

The chain is built from TRBV5-4 and TRBJ1-1; 8 bases fit TRBD1. The J segment lost 3 bases and the V segment lost 3 bases, leaving 13 bases of the junction unmatched. CDR3 length: 17 residues. CDR1 is SGHNT and CDR2 is YYREEE in the germline V gene (reference sequence). Here the CDR3 reads CASSSPGRTGQHTEAFF. CDR3 sequence (DNA): TGTGCCAGCAGCTCCCCAGGTAGGACAGGGCAGCACACTGAAGCTTTCTTT. The full variable domain, rest sourced from reference TRBV5-4 and TRBJ1-1, is ETGVTQSPTHLIKTRGQQVTLRCSSQSGHNTVSWYQQALGQGPQFIFQYYREEENGRGNFPPRFSGLQFPNYSSELNVNALELDDSALYLCASSSPGRTGQHTEAFFGQGTRLTVV.

The V call is TRBV7-9, the J call TRBJ1-1; no reliable D call. Trimming stripped 3 bases from V and 0 bases from J, with 5 bases between. Per the germline V gene, CDR1 is SEHNR and CDR2 is FQNEAQ (reference sequence). The length of the CDR3 is 13 residues. The CDR3 nucleotides are TGTGCCAGCAGCTTCGGTATGAACACTGAAGCTTTCTTT. Encoded protein: CASSFGMNTEAFF.

This sequence joins TRBV12-3 or TRBV12-4 and TRBJ1-5; a possible D gene is TRBD1 (6 bases). V lost 4 bases and J lost 5, with 9 bases in between. This CDR3 spans 13 amino acids. CDR3 sequence: CASSWDNDQPQHF. CDR3 nucleotide sequence: TGTGCCAGCAGTTGGGACAACGATCAGCCCCAGCATTTT.

The gene calls are TRBV4-1 and TRBJ2-1; 16 bases map to TRBD2. The CDR3 runs 19 residues. Germline CDR1 is MGHRA and CDR2 is YSYEKL. The J segment lost 3 bases and the V segment lost 0 bases, leaving 5 bases of the junction unmatched. This CDR3 is CASSQDQGTSGRDYNEQFF. The CDR3 DNA reads as TGCGCCAGCAGCCAAGATCAGGGGACTAGCGGGAGGGACTACAATGAGCAGTTCTTC.

The V and J genes are TRBV18 and TRBJ2-1; TRBD1 aligns across 8 bases. Trimming removed 0 bases from V and 0 bases from J; junction bases left unmatched: 13. The CDR3 is made up of 20 amino acids. From germline, CDR1 is KGHSH and CDR2 LQKENI. CDR3 bases: TGTGCCAGCTCACCACCCTTTCGGGACAGGTCCCCGAGCTCCTACAATGAGCAGTTCTTC. Translating gives CASSPPFRDRSPSSYNEQFF.

The rearrangement joins TRBV3-1 (or the pseudogene TRBV3-2) to TRBJ2-1; the match to TRBD2 covers 7 bases. Unmatched junction bases numbered 3, after V lost 0 bases and J lost 4 bases. Germline V gene lookup returns CDR1 LGHDT and CDR2 YNNKEL (reference sequence). The CDR3 length is 15 residues. Here the CDR3 DNA reads TGTGCCAGCAGCCAAGACCGGGGGGTGTACAATGAGCAGTTCTTC. Residues: CASSQDRGVYNEQFF.

The V call is TRBV5-1, the J call TRBJ2-5; D is uncertain. CDR1 and CDR2 (germline): SGHRS, YFSETQ. V was cut by 4 bases and J by 5 bases, with 9 bases left in between. This CDR3 is 12 amino acids long. The CDR3: CASSTNGETQYF. In nucleotides, the CDR3 is TGCGCCAGCAGCACTAATGGGGAGACCCAGTACTTC.

This chain uses TRBV28 with TRBJ1-1; possibly TRBD1 for D (5 bases). With 2 bases removed from V and 3 bases from J, the gap between germline ends came to 13 bases. Germline V gene data show CDR1 as MDHEN and CDR2 as SYDVKM. The CDR3 is 15 amino acids. The CDR3 nucleotides are TGTGCCAGCAGTTTAAGCGGGGCTGTGGACACTGAAGCTTTCTTT. It yields the protein CASSLSGAVDTEAFF.

This clone came up a few times. The rearrangement joins TRBV2 to TRBJ1-6, with 8 bases identical to TRBD1. V shed 3 bases, J shed 7 bases, and the junction held 2 bases outside the gene matches. Germline CDR1 and CDR2: SNHLY and FYNNEI. The CDR3 spans 14 residues. CDR3 amino acids: CASSDGDRNSPLHF. CDR3 bases: TGTGCCAGCAGTGACGGGGACAGGAATTCACCCCTCCACTTT. Filled out from reference TRBV2 and TRBJ1-6, the complete variable domain reads EPEVTQTPSHQVTQMGQEVILRCVPISNHLYFYWYRQILGQKVEFLVSFYNNEISEKSEIFDDQFSVERPDGSNFTLKIRSTKLEDSAMYFCASSDGDRNSPLHFGNGTRLTVT.

This sequence joins TRBV10-3 and TRBJ1-5; tentatively, D is TRBD1 (5 bases). The germline gives CDR1 ENHRY, CDR2 SYGVKD. Trimming cost V 3 bases and J 6 bases, with 12 bases left between them. The CDR3 runs to 14 residues. CDR3 bases: TGTGCCATCAGTGAAGGGGCAGGTACTCAGCCCCAGCATTTT. Translated: CAISEGAGTQPQHF.

This chain uses TRBV15 with TRBJ2-1, with D perhaps matching TRBD2 (5 bases). Trimming left V 0 bases short and J 8 bases short, with 11 bases between. This CDR3 spans 14 amino acids. CDR1 is LNHNV and CDR2 is YYDKDF in the germline V gene (reference sequence). CDR3 bases: TGTGCCACCAGCAGAGATTGGGCTAGCCATGAGCAGTTCTTC. Protein: CATSRDWASHEQFF.